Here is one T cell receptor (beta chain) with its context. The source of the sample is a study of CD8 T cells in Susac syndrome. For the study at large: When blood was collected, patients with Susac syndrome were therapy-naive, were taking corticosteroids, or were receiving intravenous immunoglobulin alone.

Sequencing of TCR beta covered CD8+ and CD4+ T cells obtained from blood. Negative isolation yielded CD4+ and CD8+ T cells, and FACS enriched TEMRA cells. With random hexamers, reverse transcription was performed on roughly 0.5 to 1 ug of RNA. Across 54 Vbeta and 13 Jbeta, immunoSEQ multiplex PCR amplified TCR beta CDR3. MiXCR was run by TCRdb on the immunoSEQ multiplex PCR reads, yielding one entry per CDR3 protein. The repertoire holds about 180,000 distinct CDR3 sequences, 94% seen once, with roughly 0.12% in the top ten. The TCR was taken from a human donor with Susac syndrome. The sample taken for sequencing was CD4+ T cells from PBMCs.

The CDR3 reads CASSRTGDREYEQYF. The CDR3 bases are TGTGCCAGCAGCCGCACGGGGGACAGGGAATACGAGCAGTACTTC. The chain couples TRBV3-1 to TRBJ2-7, with TRBD1 identical over 9 bases. CDR3 length equals 15 residues. Germline lookup yields CDR1 LGHDT and CDR2 YNNKEL (reference sequence). Losses at the gene ends were 4 bases for V and 4 bases for J; bases not matched to a gene: 8.